Presented here are 27 T cell receptor beta chains from one specimen sequenced in a study of T cells in Graves' hyperthyroidism and ophthalmopathy. TCR beta CDR3 sequences were amplified from RNA transcripts. In the first-round RT-PCR of the TCR CDR3, the HTBI primer set was used. TCRdb independently ran MiXCR on the multiplex PCR reads; one entry per CDR3 protein. In the table there are almost 600,000 distinct CDR3 sequences, about 15% of which are singletons. Sequences were obtained from blood. These TCRs come from a woman aged 30 to 39 with Graves' hyperthyroidism that later progressed to Graves' ophthalmopathy.

V and J are TRBV19 and TRBJ2-3; weak D call: TRBD1 (9 bases). This CDR3 is 20 amino acids long. Germline CDR1 reads LNHDA; CDR2 reads SQIVND (reference sequence). Trimming pared 3 bases from V and 6 bases from J, leaving 31 bases between. CDR3 nucleotide sequence: TGTGCCAGTAGTATGGGACAGGGTGCGGGAGGAAAGTTTCAGAGGGATACGCAGTATTTT. Protein sequence: CASSMGQGAGGKFQRDTQYF.

This clonotype was found many times. The V and J genes are TRBV11-1 and TRBJ1-3; 7 bases fit TRBD1. The germline V gene has CDR1 SGHAT and CDR2 FQDESV (reference sequence). The CDR3 contains 17 residues. Losses at the gene ends were 4 bases for V and 0 bases for J; bases not matched to a gene: 9. The CDR3 coding sequence is TGTGCCAGCAGCTCCGCGGGACAGACTATCTCTGGAAACACCATATATTTT. Protein product: CASSSAGQTISGNTIYF. Variable domain in full (rest from reference TRBV11-1 and TRBJ1-3): EAEVAQSPRYKITEKSQAVAFWCDPISGHATLYWYRQILGQGPELLVQFQDESVVDDSQLPKDRFSAERLKGVDSTLKIQPAELGDSAMYLCASSSAGQTISGNTIYFGEGSWLTVV.

This clonotype has ten or more counts. V is TRBV28 and J is TRBJ1-5; D is possibly TRBD1 (6 bases). This CDR3 has 15 amino acids. Germline assignment: CDR1 MDHEN and CDR2 SYDVKM. V was pared by 6 bases and J by 4 bases, with 16 bases between. CDR3 residues: CASSPEGVINQPQHF. The CDR3 coding sequence is TGTGCCAGCAGCCCCGAGGGGGTAATAAATCAGCCCCAGCATTTT.

Points on this clonotype: Germline and junction disagree at one end, which may indicate a read error. This chain connects TRBV19 to TRBJ1-5; D remains unclear. Germline CDR1 is LNHDA and CDR2 is SQIVND (reference sequence). This CDR3 region has 15 residues. The CDR3 DNA is TGTGCCAGTAGCGCCCTATGGAATAGCAATCAGCCCCAGCGTTTT. Amino acids: CASSALWNSNQPQRF.

There are many counts of this clonotype. This rearrangement joins TRBV11-2 to TRBJ2-7, with 12 bases matching TRBD2. CDR3 length equals 16 residues. Trimming at V came to 6 bases and at J to 4 bases, leaving 10 bases not matched to a gene. CDR1 and CDR2 from the germline V gene are SGHAT and FQNNGV. CDR3: CASRDPTSGRGYEQYF. The CDR3 DNA follows: TGTGCCAGCAGAGACCCGACTAGCGGGAGAGGGTACGAGCAGTACTTC.

As to this clonotype: A read error may be the cause here, since a much bigger clone is one base away. The rearrangement links TRBV27 to TRBJ2-3; 10 bases are shared with TRBD2. In germline, CDR1 is MNHEY, CDR2 SMNVEV (reference sequence). The CDR3 loop spans 16 amino acids. The J segment lost 2 bases and the V segment lost 5 bases, leaving 7 bases of the junction unmatched. The CDR3 is CASSDKGLAVTDTQYF. CDR3 sequence (DNA): TGTGCCAGCAGTGATAAAGGACTAGCGGTCACAGATACGCAGTATTTT.

The sample holds many counts of this clonotype. This chain links TRBV3-1 with TRBJ1-1, with TRBD1 matching 8 bases. This CDR3 is built from 13 residues. From germline, CDR1 is LGHDT and CDR2 YNNKEL (reference sequence). Trimming removed 4 bases from V and 6 bases from J; junction bases left unmatched: 4. This chain's CDR3 is CASSPEQGAEAFF. The DNA for the CDR3 is TGTGCCAGCAGCCCCGAACAGGGGGCTGAAGCTTTCTTT.

The rearrangement uses TRBV28 and TRBJ2-7; 8 bases match TRBD2. Looked up from germline, CDR1 is MDHEN and CDR2 is SYDVKM. The CDR3 covers 16 residues. V lost 2 bases and J lost 4; bases outside the gene matches: 10. The CDR3 nucleotides are TGTGCCAGCAGTTTAGTAACCTCGGGGGGGGTGTACGAGCAGTACTTC. Translating it yields CASSLVTSGGVYEQYF.

The genes are TRBV6-1 and TRBJ2-1, with TRBD2 identical over 9 bases. The CDR3 is made up of 16 amino acids. Looked up from germline, CDR1 is MNHNS and CDR2 is SASEGT. After removal of 5 bases from V and 6 bases from J, the junction contained 11 bases not matched to a gene. The CDR3 here is CASSPRGAGGLNEQFF. CDR3 DNA sequence: TGTGCCAGCAGTCCTAGGGGAGCGGGAGGACTCAATGAGCAGTTCTTC.

This clonotype was recorded many times. The chain's CDR3 is CASSWTGDKGTDTQYF. The CDR3 nucleotides are TGTGCCAGCAGCTGGACAGGGGACAAGGGCACAGATACGCAGTATTTT. The V gene is TRBV6-1, the J gene TRBJ2-3; 9 bases match TRBD1. CDR1 and CDR2 (germline): MNHNS, SASEGT. V gave up 6 bases and J gave up 1 base; unmatched junction bases: 8. CDR3 length equals 16 residues.

This clonotype was seen repeatedly, ten times or more. The gene calls are TRBV6-2 or TRBV6-3 and TRBJ2-7; D tentatively fits TRBD1 or TRBD2 (5 bases each). Trimming removed 6 bases from V and 2 bases from J, with 11 bases in between. Germline V CDR1 and CDR2: MNHEY, SVGEGT. This CDR3 region has 13 residues. This CDR3 is CASSKRGPYEQYF. CDR3 sequence (DNA): TGTGCCAGCAGCAAAAGGGGACCCTACGAGCAGTACTTC.

This clonotype was counted many times. V usage is TRBV5-5 and J usage is TRBJ1-3; D gene uncertain. This CDR3 contains 16 residues. Deletions cut 0 bases from V and 2 bases from J, with 12 bases between. Looked up from germline, CDR1 is SGHKS and CDR2 is YYEKEE (reference sequence). Here the CDR3 reads CASSLVWQDAGNTIYF. The CDR3, as DNA: TGTGCCAGCAGCTTGGTATGGCAGGACGCTGGAAACACCATATATTTT.

This clonotype was seen a single time. It may be a read error: a sequence one base away is much more abundant. V and J are TRBV19 and TRBJ2-3, with a possible D match to TRBD2 (8 bases). CDR1 is LNHDA and CDR2 is SQIVND in the germline V gene (reference sequence). The CDR3 has 15 amino acids. The CDR3 DNA is TGTGCCAGTAGTTTCACGACGGGAGGGACAGATACGCAGTGTTTT. It codes for CASSFTTGGTDTQCF. Full variable domain (remainder filled in from reference TRBV19 and TRBJ2-3): DGGITQSPKYLFRKEGQNVTLSCEQNLNHDAMYWYRQDPGQGLRLIYYSQIVNDFQKGDIAEGYSVSREKKESFPLTVTSAQKNPTAFYLCASSFTTGGTDTQCFGPGTRLTVL.

This clonotype was seen only a few times. The chain joins TRBV20-1 to TRBJ1-2, with 7 positions matching TRBD1. V lost 0 bases, J lost 3 bases, and 16 bases stayed unmatched. The germline CDR1 and CDR2 sequences are DFQATT and SNEGSKA (reference sequence). The CDR3 has 18 residues. The CDR3 DNA is TGCAGTGCTAGAGAGGGACAGACAGGGTCCCGCCTGGACTATGGCTACACCTTC. This sequence encodes CSAREGQTGSRLDYGYTF.

This clonotype has a count of ten or more. The chain couples TRBV11-3 to TRBJ1-1; D is possibly TRBD1 (5 bases). Germline CDR1 and CDR2: SGHNT and YENEEA. This CDR3 is built from 14 residues. Trimming left V 5 bases short and J 5 bases short, with 15 bases between. CDR3 residues: CASSKERRGTEAFF. The CDR3 DNA reads TGTGCCAGCAGCAAGGAGAGGAGGGGAACTGAAGCTTTCTTT. The whole variable domain, filled in from reference TRBV11-3 and TRBJ1-1, reads EAGVVQSPRYKIIEKKQPVAFWCNPISGHNTLYWYLQNLGQGPELLIRYENEEAVDDSQLPKDRFSAERLKGVDSTLKIQPAELGDSAVYLCASSKERRGTEAFFGQGTRLTVV.

This clonotype came up a few times. The rearrangement uses TRBV5-8 and TRBJ2-3; D might be TRBD1 or TRBD2, each matching 5 bases. CDR1 SGHTS and CDR2 YDEGEE come from the germline V gene. This CDR3 is built from 15 residues. With 4 bases removed from V and 5 bases from J, the gap between germline ends came to 17 bases. The CDR3 region is CASSQDSGSGDTQYF. The CDR3 region has the DNA TGTGCCAGCAGCCAGGACTCAGGGTCGGGAGATACGCAGTATTTT.

This clonotype has ten or more counts. The V gene is TRBV6-1, the J gene TRBJ1-2; a weak D match, TRBD1 (6 bases). V was cut by 6 bases and J by 4 bases, with 12 bases left in between. This CDR3 region has 13 residues. The germline gives CDR1 MNHNS, CDR2 SASEGT. The CDR3 is CASRRTDLYGYTF. CDR3 nucleotides: TGTGCCAGCAGGCGGACAGACCTCTATGGCTACACCTTC.

This clonotype was seen repeatedly, ten times or more. The chain employs TRBV27 and TRBJ2-1; possible D gene TRBD1, 5 bases. This CDR3 has 15 residues. Trimming stripped 5 bases from V and 0 bases from J, with 11 bases between. Germline loops: CDR1 MNHEY, CDR2 SMNVEV (reference sequence). This CDR3 reads CASSVRQSSYNEQFF. As DNA, the CDR3 is TGTGCCAGCAGTGTACGACAGAGCTCCTACAATGAGCAGTTCTTC.

This clonotype was seen many times. The chain carries TRBV3-1 and TRBJ2-3; D gene unclear. Deletions cut 5 bases from V and 3 bases from J, with 12 bases between. The CDR3 is 14 residues long. Per the germline V gene, CDR1 is LGHDT and CDR2 is YNNKEL (reference sequence). The CDR3, as DNA: TGTGCCAGCAGCTCTTCCGGGTGGACAGATACGCAGTATTTT. Translated, it gives CASSSSGWTDTQYF.

This clonotype was picked up many times. The chain recombines TRBV11-3 with TRBJ2-7, with D hard to call. Per germline, CDR1 SGHNT and CDR2 YENEEA. The CDR3 length is 14 residues. V was pared by 0 bases and J by 7 bases, with 13 bases between. The CDR3: CASSLDQARVEQYF. CDR3 coding DNA: TGTGCCAGCAGCTTAGATCAGGCCCGGGTGGAGCAGTACTTC.

The chain employs TRBV4-2 and TRBJ2-5; D remains ambiguous. The CDR3 contains 13 residues. Germline V lookup: CDR1 LGHNA, CDR2 YNFKEQ. Deletions cut 0 bases from V and 6 bases from J, with 8 bases between. In nucleotides, the CDR3 is TGTGCCAGCAGCCAAGAATCCGGTCAGACCCAGTACTTC. Amino acids: CASSQESGQTQYF.

There are a few counts of this clonotype. The chain joins TRBV10-1 to TRBJ2-2; tentatively, D is TRBD1 (7 bases). Germline V gene lookup returns CDR1 WNHNN and CDR2 SYGVQD (reference sequence). This CDR3 contains 16 residues. V lost 3 bases and J lost 0, with 11 bases in between. CDR3 in amino acids: CASSDQGGSNTGELFF. The CDR3 region has the DNA TGCGCCAGCAGTGACCAGGGGGGATCGAACACCGGGGAGCTGTTTTTT.

This clonotype came up a few times. CDR3 DNA sequence: TGTGCCAGCAGTTCCCTCAGGGAGAGCACTGAAGCTTTCTTT. This translates into CASSSLRESTEAFF. This chain links TRBV27 with TRBJ1-1, with D perhaps TRBD1 (5 bases). With 4 bases removed from V and 4 bases from J, the gap between germline ends came to 13 bases. The CDR3 contains 14 residues. Germline V gives CDR1 MNHEY, CDR2 SMNVEV (reference sequence).

This clonotype was observed at least ten times. This chain connects TRBV5-1 to TRBJ2-5; D remains unclear. The CDR3 extends over 14 amino acids. The V end lost 5 bases, the J end lost 5 bases, and 16 bases lay between the germline ends. Germline V CDR1 and CDR2: SGHRS, YFSETQ. The CDR3 DNA reads TGCGCCAGCAGTCGGGCGCCAGGATCTGAGACCCAGTACTTC. Translated, it gives CASSRAPGSETQYF.

This clonotype was detected ten times or more. The CDR3 DNA reads TGTGCCAGCAGCCAATCCAGGAATCAGCCCCAGCATTTT. Protein product: CASSQSRNQPQHF. The chain links TRBV3-1 to TRBJ1-5; D is undetermined. The CDR3 is 13 amino acids. CDR1 LGHDT and CDR2 YNNKEL come from the germline V gene (reference sequence). V was clipped by 2 bases and J by 4 bases, with 6 bases between them.

The J gene is TRBJ2-6, the V gene TRBV3-1; TRBD1 matches 7 bases. The CDR3 length is 17 residues. Germline V gene lookup returns CDR1 LGHDT and CDR2 YNNKEL (reference sequence). V lost 0 bases and J lost 2; bases outside the gene matches: 4. The CDR3 loop is CASSQDAGGAGANVLTF. The CDR3 DNA follows: TGTGCCAGCAGCCAAGACGCAGGGGGAGCTGGGGCCAACGTCCTGACTTTC.

The chain couples TRBV20-1 to TRBJ1-5; D remains unclear. The V end lost 7 bases, the J end lost 0 bases, and 10 bases lay between the germline ends. The CDR3 is 13 residues long. Germline V gives CDR1 DFQATT, CDR2 SNEGSKA (reference sequence). CDR3 in DNA: TGCAGTGTTCCAGAAACTAGCAATCAGCCCCAGCATTTT. It translates to CSVPETSNQPQHF.